This T cell receptor (beta chain) was identified in a study of T cell clonality in common variable immunodeficiency. Study-level results: Reportedly, TCR beta sequences from common variable immunodeficiency showed fewer deletions and N-nucleotide insertions. Compared with controls, CVID subjects had fewer shared TCRbeta clones.

Germline lookup yields CDR1 SGHRS and CDR2 YFSETQ. Trimming shortened V by 0 bases and J by 3 bases, and 9 bases separated the two germline ends. This CDR3 comprises 14 residues. This clone was picked up a small number of times. Its antigen is undetermined. The CDR3 extends 3 residues past the end of the read, so its final part is completed from the germline J gene. Aged roughly 9 to 65 years, CVID subjects averaged about 40 years old. Control and CVID samples contributed equal amounts of genomic DNA. TCRdb keeps only in-frame clones here, not all; method: immunoSEQ multiplex PCR. The repertoire consists of around 40,000 clones, none detected only once.

The gene calls are TRBV5-1 and TRBJ1-2; D might be TRBD1 (6 bases). Sequencing was done on a sample of peripheral blood mononuclear cells. This receptor was identified in a human donor with common variable immunodeficiency. CDR3 DNA (partial): TGCGCCAGCAGCTTGGCGGCAGGGGACTATGGC. This translates into CASSLAAGDYG. The CDR3 in its entirety is CASSLAAGDYGYTF.